The rows below give T cell receptor beta chains drawn from one sample of a study of cytomegalovirus exposure and HLA in healthy donors. The data were produced by immunoSEQ multiplex PCR, yet TCRdb's version contains in-frame clones alone and is incomplete. Of 100,000 or so clones in the sample, roughly three quarters were seen once. Source material: PBMCs. The receptors were gathered from a male donor in good health and CMV-seropositive. Each CDR3 is given with its conserved first and last residue. Fields, in order: D gene, J gene, V gene, clone size, CDR3 DNA, CDR3 protein. A D gene is named only where the DNA matches it firmly. A clone size is listed for some rows: how often the clone was seen (once, few, many), or a class if it is expanded.

>TRBD1|TRBJ2-5|TRBV19|few
TGTGCCAGCCAACAGGGGGGAGAGACCCAGTACTTC
CASQQGGETQYF
>TRBD2|TRBJ2-1|TRBV19|once
TGTGCCAGTAGTCCCCGGACTAGCGGGAGTTATTCTGATGAGCAGTTCTTC
CASSPRTSGSYSDEQFF
>TRBD2|TRBJ2-7|TRBV27|-
TGTGCCAGCAGTTTATGGGGCGGGAGTCGGTACGAGCAGTACTTC
CASSLWGGSRYEQYF
>TRBD2|TRBJ2-2|TRBV27|-
TGTGCCAGCGGGACTAAGGGGACCGGGGAGCTGTTTTTT
CASGTKGTGELFF
>TRBD1|TRBJ2-7|TRBV10-3|few
TGTGCCATCAGGAGACAGGGGGCTTACGAGCAGTACTTC
CAIRRQGAYEQYF
>TRBD2|TRBJ2-2|TRBV5-1|-
TGCGCCAGCAGCTTGGGGCTAGCGGGAGTGTACACCGGGGAGCTGTTTTTT
CASSLGLAGVYTGELFF
>TRBD1|TRBJ2-7|TRBV19|-
TGTGCCAGTAGTAAGACAGGGGGCAACTCCTACGAGCAGTACTTC
CASSKTGGNSYEQYF
>TRBD2|TRBJ2-7|TRBV10-3|-
TGTGCCATCAGTCCGACTAGCGGAGAATACGAGCAGTACTTC
CAISPTSGEYEQYF
>TRBD2|TRBJ2-5|TRBV7-2|-
TGTGCCAGCAGGGGGACTAGCGGGAGGGCCGGTGTTGAGACCCAGTACTTC
CASRGTSGRAGVETQYF
>TRBD2|TRBJ2-5|TRBV4-3|-
TGCGCCAGCAGCCAAGAGAGGACTAGCGGGAGGGCGGGGGAGACCCAGTACTTC
CASSQERTSGRAGETQYF
>-|TRBJ2-1|TRBV5-6|-
TGTGCCAGCAGCCTAGGACAATCTCAACAGTTCTTC
CASSLGQSQQFF
>TRBD2|TRBJ2-7|TRBV7-2|-
TGTGCCAGCAGCGCCTACCTGACTAGCGGGAGCTACGAGCAGTACTTC
CASSAYLTSGSYEQYF
>TRBD1|TRBJ2-3|TRBV6-4|-
TGTGCCAGCAGTGACCAAGGGACAGTCTCCGTGGATACGCAGTATTTT
CASSDQGTVSVDTQYF
>-|TRBJ1-5|TRBV20-1|-
TGCAGTGCTAGAGGTAGTCAGCCCCAGCATTTT
CSARGSQPQHF
>-|TRBJ1-5|TRBV2|-
TGTGCCAGCAGGTGGGGGGGGGCCGACCAGCCCCAGCATTTT
CASRWGGADQPQHF
>TRBD2|TRBJ2-7|TRBV7-6|-
TGTGCCAGCAGCTCTAGGGCGGCTAGCGGGGACAGCGAGCAGTACTTC
CASSSRAASGDSEQYF
>-|TRBJ2-2|TRBV4-2|-
TGTGCCAGCAGCCTTAAATCGACCGGGGAGCTGTTTTTT
CASSLKSTGELFF
>-|TRBJ2-5|TRBV11-1|-
TGTGCCAGCAGAAACGCTCAGGGGGAGGTGGAGACCCAGTACTTC
CASRNAQGEVETQYF
>-|TRBJ1-3|TRBV18|-
TGTGCCAGCTCACCTCAGGGCCCTATCGGAAACACCATATATTTT
CASSPQGPIGNTIYF
>-|TRBJ1-2|TRBV7-8|-
TGTGCCAGCAGCTTAGGGGCAGTTTATGGCTACACCTTC
CASSLGAVYGYTF
>-|TRBJ2-4|TRBV20-1|few
TGCAGTGCTAGAAGGCCCCCCCAGGGGTACTTC
CSARRPPQGYF
>-|TRBJ1-4|TRBV11-2|-
TGTGCCAGCAGCTTCTCGGGAGACGAAAAACTGTTTTTT
CASSFSGDEKLFF
>TRBD1|TRBJ2-7|TRBV7-9|-
TGTGCCAGCAGCCCTAAAGGGACAGGATCCTACGAGCAGTACTTC
CASSPKGTGSYEQYF
>-|TRBJ1-2|TRBV2|few
TGTGCCAGCAGTCCCGACAGCGAAACCCTTGGCTACACCTTC
CASSPDSETLGYTF
>TRBD2|TRBJ2-7|TRBV5-3|-
TGTGCCAGAAGCTTTTCTGGACTAGCGGGATACCATTCCCTCTACGAGCAGTACTTC
CARSFSGLAGYHSLYEQYF
>TRBD1|TRBJ2-2|TRBV30|-
TGTGCCCGAACCCGAGGACAGGGGGCCGAGGGGGAGCTGTTTTTT
CARTRGQGAEGELFF
>TRBD1|TRBJ2-1|TRBV11-3|-
TGTGCCAGCAGCCCCCGACAGGGGGCCTACAATGAGCAGTTCTTC
CASSPRQGAYNEQFF
>-|TRBJ2-6|TRBV15|few
TGTGCCACCAGCAGAGCCCCACAGGTATCTGGGGCCAACGTCCTGACTTTC
CATSRAPQVSGANVLTF
>-|TRBJ2-2|TRBV5-1|-
TGCGCCAGCAGCTTATCTCCCCCGTCCACCGGGGAGCTGTTTTTT
CASSLSPPSTGELFF
>TRBD1|TRBJ2-1|TRBV10-2|few
TGCGCCAGCAGTCGGACAGGGGACCAGAGCTCCTACAATGAGCAGTTCTTC
CASSRTGDQSSYNEQFF
>TRBD2|TRBJ2-1|TRBV5-1|once
TGCGCCAGCAGCCCAGACGGGACTAGCGGGAGGTACAATGAGCAGTTCTTC
CASSPDGTSGRYNEQFF
>TRBD2|TRBJ2-7|TRBV4-1|-
TGCGCCAGCGGGGGGGAGAACGGCGAGCAGTACTTC
CASGGENGEQYF
>-|TRBJ2-3|TRBV11-2|-
TGTGCCAGCAGCTTAGATCCTAGCCCACGAGATACGCAGTATTTT
CASSLDPSPRDTQYF
>TRBD1|TRBJ2-7|TRBV6-1|-
TGTGCCAGCAGTGATAGGACAGGAAGCTCCTACGAGCAGTACTTC
CASSDRTGSSYEQYF
>TRBD2|TRBJ2-3|TRBV6-4|-
TGTGCCAGCAGTGATGGGACTACGACGCAGTATTTT
CASSDGTTTQYF
>-|TRBJ2-1|TRBV7-9|-
TGTGCCAGCAGCTCCAAACCCGGTAGCGGACCTCGGGATGAGCAGTTCTTC
CASSSKPGSGPRDEQFF
>TRBD1|TRBJ1-2|TRBV18|-
TGTGCCAGCTCACCACCAGGGGGCTTCTATGGCTACACCTTC
CASSPPGGFYGYTF
>TRBD2|TRBJ2-3|TRBV29-1|-
TGCAGCGTTGGGCAAGCGGGAGGCACAGATACGCAGTATTTT
CSVGQAGGTDTQYF
>-|TRBJ2-2|TRBV28|medium-sized
TGTGCCAGCAGTTTACTGGACAGCGGCGGGGAGCTGTTTTTT
CASSLLDSGGELFF
>TRBD2|TRBJ2-5|TRBV7-2|-
TGTGCCAGCAGCTCGACTCCGGGACTAGCGGACCAGTACTTC
CASSSTPGLADQYF
>TRBD2|TRBJ2-1|TRBV28|-
TGTGCCAGCAGCCTAGCGGGAGGGCCTTGGTATGAGCAGTTCTTC
CASSLAGGPWYEQFF
>-|TRBJ2-1|TRBV11-2|-
TGTGCCAGCAGCTTTTCCTCGCGGGAGCAGTTCTTC
CASSFSSREQFF
>-|TRBJ2-5|TRBV19|-
TGTGCCAGTAGTGCCAGAGAGACCCAGTACTTC
CASSARETQYF
>TRBD2|TRBJ2-7|TRBV4-3|-
TGCGCCAGCAGCCAGGGGTTAGCGGGGGTTCGATACGAGCAGTACTTC
CASSQGLAGVRYEQYF
>-|TRBJ2-3|TRBV5-6|once
TGTGCCAGCAGCCCGGATGGGAGGAGGGCTGATACGCAGTATTTT
CASSPDGRRADTQYF
>-|TRBJ2-7|TRBV29-1|-
TGCAGCGTTGACCCAGGTGGAGGGGTCCACGAGCAGTACTTC
CSVDPGGGVHEQYF
>TRBD2|TRBJ2-5|TRBV5-1|-
TGCGCCAGCAGCTTGGGACTAGCGGGAGGGCCGGAGGAGACCCAGTACTTC
CASSLGLAGGPEETQYF
>TRBD1|TRBJ2-7|TRBV5-1|-
TGCGCCAGCAGCGACGTTAGGAACAGGGGTGAGCAGTACTTC
CASSDVRNRGEQYF
>-|TRBJ2-7|TRBV10-3|-
TGTGCCATCAGGTCGGGCGGACTTACCTACGAGCAGTACTTC
CAIRSGGLTYEQYF
>TRBD1|TRBJ2-5|TRBV30|few
TGTGCCTGGAAGAACAGGGGGCGTGAAGAGACCCAGTACTTC
CAWKNRGREETQYF
>TRBD2|TRBJ2-1|TRBV7-9|-
TGTGCCAGCAGCCCCACTAGCGGGAGGAATGAGCAGTTCTTC
CASSPTSGRNEQFF
>-|TRBJ1-5|TRBV5-1|few
TGCGCCAGCACCGCTGTACCGGGGATCAATCAGCCCCAGCATTTT
CASTAVPGINQPQHF
>TRBD1|TRBJ1-1|TRBV6-1|-
TGTGCCAGCAGCAGACAGGGGAACACTGAAGCTTTCTTT
CASSRQGNTEAFF
>TRBD2|TRBJ2-7|TRBV5-1|-
TGCGCCAGCAGCCTCACTAGCGGGAGATACGAGCAGTACTTC
CASSLTSGRYEQYF